A single sample gave rise to the 19 T cell receptor beta chains below, sequenced in a study of T cell repertoires in cytomegalovirus infection. These receptors' antigens are unknown. Using its own MiXCR run on the reads, TCRdb lists one record per CDR3 protein. The sample shows fewer than 950,000 distinct CDR3 sequences, around a third of them seen only once. The material was cultured CD8+ T cells from PBMCs, obtained from culture after CMV antigen stimulation. All receptors derive from a human donor in good health (CMV status not recorded). Some clones in this sample may be carry-over from other donors' samples.

This sequence joins TRBV6-2 or TRBV6-3 and TRBJ2-7; 8 nucleotides agree with TRBD1. The CDR3 sequence is 16 residues long. Trimming took 2 bases from V and 3 from J; bases not matched to a gene: 9. The germline CDR1 and CDR2 sequences are MNHEY and SVGEGT. The CDR3 DNA reads as TGTGCCAGCAGTTACGTCGCAGGGACAGGCCTCTACGAGCAGTACGTC. Its protein product is CASSYVAGTGLYEQYV.

This clonotype has just a few counts. The genes are TRBV27 and TRBJ1-5, with no clear D. CDR3 length: 15 amino acids. Trimming shortened V by 0 bases and J by 6 bases, and 12 bases separated the two germline ends. Germline-derived CDR1 and CDR2 are MNHEY and SMNVEV (reference sequence). CDR3 sequence: CASSLSSRGGQPQHF. DNA for the CDR3: TGTGCCAGCAGTTTATCGAGTCGAGGCGGTCAGCCCCAGCATTTT.

The chain joins TRBV19 to TRBJ1-2, with D unresolved. CDR3 size: 13 residues. From germline, CDR1 is LNHDA and CDR2 SQIVND (reference sequence). V lost 9 bases and J 0 bases, leaving 11 bases between the germline ends. CDR3 amino acids: CASAGVPNYGYTF. In DNA, the CDR3 is TGTGCCAGCGCCGGGGTCCCTAACTATGGCTACACCTTC. The variable domain in full, with the rest retrieved from reference TRBV19 and TRBJ1-2, is DGGITQSPKYLFRKEGQNVTLSCEQNLNHDAMYWYRQDPGQGLRLIYYSQIVNDFQKGDIAEGYSVSREKKESFPLTVTSAQKNPTAFYLCASAGVPNYGYTFGSGTRLTVV.

For this clonotype: This may come from a read error, since a much larger clone is one base off. The chain combines TRBV7-2 with TRBJ2-1; maybe TRBD2 (5 bases). The CDR3 is 17 residues long. CDR1 and CDR2 (germline): SGHTA, FQGNSA. With 5 bases removed from V and 0 bases from J, the gap between germline ends came to 17 bases. The CDR3, as DNA: TGTGCCAGCAGCCCCCCTGGGAGCAGTCCCTCCTACAATGAGCAGTTCTTC. Residues: CASSPPGSSPSYNEQFF.

The sample holds many counts of this clonotype. This chain joins TRBV4-2 and TRBJ1-1; D is unclear. Trimming stripped 7 bases from V and 1 base from J, with 4 bases between. The germline gives CDR1 LGHNA, CDR2 YNFKEQ. The CDR3 is made up of 11 amino acids. The CDR3 nucleotides read TGTGCCAGCACGGGGAACACTGAAGCTTTCTTT. This sequence encodes CASTGNTEAFF.

In its sample, this clonotype was seen a few times. The rearrangement uses TRBV27 and TRBJ2-3, with D possibly TRBD1 on 5 matching bases. The germline gives CDR1 MNHEY, CDR2 SMNVEV (reference sequence). The V end was cut by 5 bases, the J end by 5 bases, with 11 bases between. The CDR3 totals 13 residues. CDR3 region: CASSVLREDTQYF. The CDR3 DNA is TGTGCCAGCAGTGTTCTCAGGGAAGATACGCAGTATTTT.

This chain uses TRBV7-9 with TRBJ2-5, with D perhaps TRBD2 (6 bases). Germline CDR1 is SEHNR and CDR2 is FQNEAQ (reference sequence). V shed 3 bases and J shed 3 bases, with 17 bases lying between them. This CDR3 has 16 residues. The DNA for the CDR3 is TGTGCCAGCAGCTTTGAAGGGGAGGTTCCGAAAGAGACCCAGTACTTC. It is translated as CASSFEGEVPKETQYF.

The chain combines TRBV12-3 or TRBV12-4 with TRBJ1-5; TRBD1 agrees at 8 bases. The CDR3 spans 15 residues. The V gene end was trimmed by 3 bases and the J gene end by 3 bases; junction bases not matched to a gene: 4. CDR3 DNA sequence: TGTGCCAGCAGTTTGTACAGGGGGTACAATCAGCCCCAGCATTTT. It translates to CASSLYRGYNQPQHF.

The rearrangement links TRBV24-1 to TRBJ2-1; TRBD1 aligns across 7 bases. Germline-derived CDR1 and CDR2 are KGHDR and SFDVKD. The CDR3 is 19 amino acids. V shed 3 bases, J shed 0 bases, and the junction held 13 bases outside the gene matches. The CDR3 reads CATSDSRDRPYNSYNEQFF. DNA of the CDR3: TGTGCCACCAGTGATAGCCGGGACAGACCTTACAACTCCTACAATGAGCAGTTCTTC.

This clonotype was seen repeatedly, ten times or more. The CDR3 sequence is CASRENRDTIRTDTQYF. In DNA form, the CDR3 reads TGTGCCAGCAGGGAAAACCGGGACACCATTCGCACAGATACGCAGTATTTT. V is TRBV7-9 and J is TRBJ2-3, with a tentative D call TRBD1 (6 bases). The CDR3 is 17 amino acids. Trimming shortened V by 6 bases and J by 1 base, and 20 bases separated the two germline ends. From germline, CDR1 is SEHNR and CDR2 FQNEAQ (reference sequence).

This clonotype was observed many times. One end of the junction does not line up with germline, which may come from a read error. This chain connects TRBV12-3 or TRBV12-4 to TRBJ1-1; 7 nucleotides line up with TRBD1. The CDR3 has 13 residues. Here the CDR3 DNA reads TGTGCCAGCAGTTTAGGGGGACAGCGCCAAGTGGTCTTT. It specifies CASSLGGQRQVVF.

The gene calls are TRBV20-1 and TRBJ2-3, with TRBD1 matching over 9 bases. Germline trimming cut 5 bases from V and 5 bases from J; bases unmatched to any gene: 5. CDR3 size: 13 residues. Germline V gene data show CDR1 as DFQATT and CDR2 as SNEGSKA (reference sequence). The CDR3 loop reads CSASGTGRDTQYF. The CDR3 DNA sequence: TGCAGTGCTTCCGGGACAGGGAGAGATACGCAGTATTTT.

This chain uses TRBV4-1 with TRBJ2-7; maybe TRBD1 (6 bases). The CDR3 extends over 15 amino acids. Germline CDR1 is MGHRA and CDR2 is YSYEKL. Trimming pared 3 bases from V and 4 bases from J, leaving 16 bases between. The CDR3 sequence: CASSHLWTDEYEQYF. CDR3 nucleotide sequence: TGCGCCAGCAGCCATCTCTGGACAGACGAGTACGAGCAGTACTTC.

This chain connects TRBV7-9 to TRBJ2-5; 8 bases agree with TRBD2. The junction had 9 bases not matched to a gene; V was cut back by 4 bases and J by 2 bases. CDR3 size: 16 residues. CDR1 is SEHNR and CDR2 is FQNEAQ in the germline V gene (reference sequence). The CDR3 loop is CASSWVAGGPQETQYF. In DNA form, the CDR3 reads TGTGCCAGCAGCTGGGTGGCGGGGGGACCACAAGAGACCCAGTACTTC.

At least ten counts were recorded for this clonotype. The chain couples TRBV7-2 to TRBJ2-3; possibly TRBD1 for D (6 bases). V was pared by 1 base and J by 0 bases, with 20 bases between. Germline V gene sequence: CDR1 SGHTA, CDR2 FQGNSA. The CDR3 sequence is 19 residues long. The CDR3 bases are TGTGCCAGCAGCTTAGTCCCCAGCGGACAGAGTCCAAGCACAGATACGCAGTATTTT. Its protein product is CASSLVPSGQSPSTDTQYF.

The table lists this clonotype with a few counts. The rearrangement links TRBV20-1 to TRBJ2-7; weak D call: TRBD1 (5 bases). Trimming left V 1 base short and J 6 bases short, with 13 bases between. Per the germline V gene, CDR1 is DFQATT and CDR2 is SNEGSKA (reference sequence). The CDR3 runs 13 residues. CDR3 nucleotide sequence: TGCAGTGCTAGAGCCCCGACAGAGAGCGAGCAGTACGTC. Its protein is CSARAPTESEQYV.

This sequence joins TRBV5-6 and TRBJ2-7; D gene unclear. Trimming shortened V by 2 bases and J by 5 bases, and 11 bases separated the two germline ends. Germline-derived CDR1 and CDR2 are SGHDT and YYEEEE. The CDR3 covers 13 residues. The CDR3 region is CASSLRWTDEQYF. The CDR3 bases are TGTGCCAGCAGCTTACGGTGGACGGACGAGCAGTACTTC.

This clonotype has more than one count but fewer than ten. The CDR3 DNA reads as TGTGCCATCCACACAGAAACAGATACGCAGTATTTT. Its translation: CAIHTETDTQYF. The chain combines TRBV10-3 with TRBJ2-3; the D is unclear. Between the trimmed V and J ends, which lost 8 bases and 3 bases, there was a span of 9 bases. CDR3 length: 12 residues. Germline CDR1 ENHRY, CDR2 SYGVKD.

The V gene is TRBV9, the J gene TRBJ2-2, with 12 nucleotides matching TRBD2. J lost 6 bases, V lost 6 bases, and 6 bases had no gene match. The CDR3 spans 15 residues. Germline V gene lookup returns CDR1 SGDLS and CDR2 YYNGEE. CDR3 coding DNA: TGTGCCAGCAACCCTAGCGGGGGGGCCCCCGGGGAGCTGTTTTTT. Translation: CASNPSGGAPGELFF.